This TCR beta chain was recovered during a study of neurological immune-mediated disorders. The authors produced cDNA by 5'RACE using 10-nucleotide random UMIs. TCRdb reprocessed the 5' RACE reads with MiXCR, giving one entry per CDR3 protein. The sample includes about 66,000 distinct CDR3 sequences, about 3.4% of them seen just once. This clonotype was seen many times. The germline V gene has CDR1 SQVTM and CDR2 ANQGSEA. This CDR3 comprises 13 residues. The ends were cut back, 8 bases at V and 6 bases at J, with 18 bases in the middle. The clonotype originates from a man in his forties or fifties with multiple sclerosis. The sample consisted of PBMCs. The V and J genes are TRBV29-1 and TRBJ2-3; D may be TRBD2 (6 bases). CDR3 residues: CSSRPHGGDTQYF. The DNA of the CDR3 is TGCAGCTCCCGCCCGCATGGGGGGGATACGCAGTATTTT.